Each of the 20 T cell receptor beta chains below was sequenced from the same sample in a study of T cells in women clearing cervical HPV infection. The method was immunoSEQ multiplex PCR; TCRdb's version includes in-frame clones alone and lacks a portion of them. This table lists 40,000 or so clones. Sequencing used blood buffy coat. Receptor source: a woman between 18 and 70 years old with a cervical HPV16 infection that either progressed to CIN3+ or cleared (not recorded which).

With respect to this clone: The read falls 3 residues short of the CDR3 end, and the missing part is taken from the germline J gene. The rearrangement uses TRBV20-1 and TRBJ1-5, with a tentative D call TRBD1 (6 bases). Trimming shortened V by 3 bases and J by 5 bases, and 11 bases separated the two germline ends. This CDR3 has 13 amino acids. Germline-derived CDR1 and CDR2 are DFQATT and SNEGSKA (reference sequence). CDR3: CSARRQVDQPQHF. Incomplete CDR3 DNA: TGCAGTGCTAGGAGACAGGTAGATCAGCCC.

A word on this clone: The read ends 3 residues shy of where the CDR3 ends; the end is completed using the germline J gene. The V call is TRBV28, the J call TRBJ2-7; perhaps TRBD2 as D (5 bases). Germline lookup yields CDR1 MDHEN and CDR2 SYDVKM. V was shortened by 3 bases and J by 1 base, with 10 bases between the two germline ends. The CDR3 runs 14 residues. The sequenced CDR3 bases are TGTGCCAGCAGTTTGGGCGGCGGGTCCTACGAG. This translates into CASSLGGGSYE. The whole CDR3 is CASSLGGGSYEQYF.

For this clone: The read comes to an end 3 residues before the CDR3 does, leaving the germline J gene to fill in the end. This rearrangement joins TRBV7-2 to TRBJ2-5; 8 bases align to TRBD2. Germline V gives CDR1 SGHTA, CDR2 FQGNSA. CDR3 length: 15 residues. Trimming cost V 6 bases and J 0 bases; bases outside gene matches: 6. The sequenced CDR3 bases are TGTGCCAGCAGTCCCTCGACTAGCGACCAAGAGACC. It codes for CASSPSTSDQET. The whole CDR3 sequence reads CASSPSTSDQETQYF.

Points on this clone: The read terminates 3 residues before the CDR3 end, so the remaining end is supplied by the germline J gene. This chain connects TRBV7-6 to TRBJ2-1, with D unresolved. The ends were cut back, 2 bases at V and 4 bases at J, with 3 bases in the middle. CDR1 is SGHVS, CDR2 FNYEAQ, per germline. This CDR3 is built from 12 residues. The CDR3 region is CASSLLYNEQFF. CDR3 DNA (partial): TGTGCCAGCAGCTTACTTTACAATGAG.

Regarding this clone: The read is 3 residues too short to cover the CDR3 end, so that end is filled in from the germline J gene. The rearrangement joins TRBV5-4 to TRBJ2-6, with 7 bases that match TRBD1. Germline loops: CDR1 SGHNT, CDR2 YYREEE (reference sequence). The CDR3 covers 16 residues. V was pared by 4 bases and J by 3 bases, with 7 bases of the junction left unmatched. The CDR3 DNA, read in part, is TGTGCCAGCAGCACCATGACAGGGAATGGGGCCAACGTC. Translation: CASSTMTGNGANV. The CDR3 in full is CASSTMTGNGANVLTF.

A remark on this clone: Read data end 3 residues before the CDR3 end; the end is taken from the germline J gene. V usage is TRBV2 and J usage is TRBJ1-5, with 7 bases fitting TRBD1. CDR3 length equals 16 residues. Germline V gene data show CDR1 as SNHLY and CDR2 as FYNNEI. V gave up 7 bases and J gave up 4 bases; unmatched junction bases: 13. CDR3 DNA, as far as it was read: TGTGCCAGCATGCGGGAAACCACAGGGGTTAATCAGCCC. Residues: CASMRETTGVNQP. The CDR3 in its entirety is CASMRETTGVNQPQHF.

Comment on this clone: The observed sequence ends 3 residues before the CDR3 terminus, with the missing tail filled in from the germline J gene. This chain connects TRBV5-1 to TRBJ2-1; TRBD1 aligns across 9 bases. Germline V lookup: CDR1 SGHRS, CDR2 YFSETQ. The CDR3 consists of 15 residues. V was pared by 2 bases and J by 5 bases, with 5 bases of the junction left unmatched. CDR3 residues: CASSLGDRDNNEQFF. CDR3 DNA (partial): TGCGCCAGCAGCTTAGGGGACAGGGATAACAATGAG.

A word on this clone: The CDR3 end lies 3 residues beyond the end of the read and is filled in from the germline J gene. The rearrangement joins TRBV27 to TRBJ2-7; D unclear. Germline lookup yields CDR1 MNHEY and CDR2 SMNVEV (reference sequence). Between the trimmed V and J ends, which lost 4 bases and 4 bases, there was a span of 5 bases. This CDR3 region has 11 residues. The chain's CDR3 is CASSSFYEQYF. The DNA read from the CDR3 is TGTGCCAGCAGTTCATTTTACGAG.

A note on this clone: The read stops 3 residues short of the end of the CDR3; the missing end is completed from the germline J gene. The rearrangement links TRBV28 to TRBJ2-1, with 8 nucleotides matching TRBD2. This CDR3 region has 16 residues. V was clipped by 3 bases and J by 0 bases; unmatched bases: 4. CDR1 and CDR2 (germline): MDHEN, SYDVKM. The sequenced part of the CDR3 DNA is TGTGCCAGCAGTTTTCTCGGGACTAGCTCCTACAATGAG. Translating gives CASSFLGTSSYNE. The entire CDR3 is CASSFLGTSSYNEQFF.

A note on this clone: One end of the junction does not line up with germline, which may come from a read error. The CDR3 end is not reached by the read, which stops 3 residues before it; the germline J gene fills it in. The chain is built from TRBV14 and TRBJ2-4; D is possibly TRBD2 (7 bases). The germline V gene encodes CDR1 SGHDN and CDR2 FVKESK. The CDR3 extends over 17 amino acids. The CDR3 DNA, read in part, is TGTGTCAGCAGCCAAACAGGGACTACACTAGCCAAAAACATT. This sequence encodes CVSSQTGTTLAKNI. The CDR3 as a whole reads CVSSQTGTTLAKNIQYF.

As regards this clone: The CDR3 is cut off 3 residues early in the read; its end comes from the germline J gene. The gene calls are TRBV18 and TRBJ1-2; D remains unclear. The V gene's germline CDR1 is KGHSH and CDR2 LQKENI. The CDR3 has 19 amino acids. The CDR3 DNA, read in part, is TGTGCCAGCTCAACCCTCGGACTAGCGGGAATGAAGCGCAAGTACGAC. This codes for CASSTLGLAGMKRKYD. The whole CDR3 region reads CASSTLGLAGMKRKYDYTF.

In the case of this clone: The sequenced fragment ends 3 residues before the CDR3 boundary, so the rest is inferred from the germline J gene. The genes are TRBV30 and TRBJ2-2; D ambiguous. The CDR3 runs 10 residues. CDR1 is GTSNPN and CDR2 is SVGIG in the germline V gene (reference sequence). V was pared by 8 bases and J by 6 bases, with 7 bases between. The sequenced CDR3 bases are TGTGCCGGTGGCCCCGGGGAG. The encoded protein is CAGGPGE. The full CDR3 is CAGGPGELFF. Complete variable domain (other parts from reference TRBV30 and TRBJ2-2): SQTIHQWPATLVQPVGSPLSLECTVEGTSNPNLYWYRQAAGRGLQLLFYSVGIGQISSEVPQNLSASRPQDRQFILSSKKLLLSDSGFYLCAGGPGELFFGEGSRLTVL.

Points on this clone: The read finishes 3 residues shy of the CDR3 end, and the germline J gene is used to complete it. The chain links TRBV29-1 to TRBJ1-2; 10 bases agree with TRBD1. Germline trimming cut 6 bases from V and 4 bases from J; bases unmatched to any gene: 8. CDR1 SQVTM and CDR2 ANQGSEA come from the germline V gene. The CDR3 is 14 amino acids. CDR3 sequence reads: CSVAGTGEIYGYTF. Partial CDR3 DNA: TGCAGCGTGGCCGGGACAGGGGAGATCTATGGC.

As to this clone: The CDR3 is cut off 3 residues early in the read; its end comes from the germline J gene. The chain couples TRBV19 to TRBJ1-2; maybe TRBD1 (5 bases). Germline CDR1 LNHDA, CDR2 SQIVND (reference sequence). The CDR3 has 15 amino acids. CDR3 DNA, as far as it was read: TGTGCCAGTAGTATAGATGGGCTAGGAAGGGGCGAC. Amino acid sequence: CASSIDGLGRGD. The entire CDR3 protein is CASSIDGLGRGDYTF.

In regard to this clone: The sequenced fragment ends 3 residues before the CDR3 boundary, so the rest is inferred from the germline J gene. The chain recombines TRBV19 with TRBJ1-2, with no clear D. Germline CDR1 LNHDA, CDR2 SQIVND (reference sequence). There are 13 residues in the CDR3. CDR3 DNA, as far as it was read: TGTGCCAGTAGTATTGAAGTGCTAGGCGGC. It encodes CASSIEVLGG. The whole CDR3 sequence reads CASSIEVLGGYTF.

Regarding this clone: The read comes to an end 3 residues before the CDR3 does, leaving the germline J gene to fill in the end. V usage is TRBV7-6 and J usage is TRBJ2-3; 9 bases are a match to TRBD1. V lost 1 base and J lost 1; bases outside the gene matches: 9. The CDR3 sequence is 18 residues long. CDR1 and CDR2 (germline): SGHVS, FNYEAQ. The sequenced CDR3 bases are TGTGCCAGCAGCTTAGGCTTAATCCGGGACAGGGGCACAGATACG. Residues: CASSLGLIRDRGTDT. The CDR3 in full is CASSLGLIRDRGTDTQYF.

Points on this clone: The read ends 3 residues shy of where the CDR3 ends; the end is completed using the germline J gene. J is TRBJ2-2 and V is TRBV7-8; 10 bases match TRBD1. This CDR3 comprises 15 residues. CDR1 and CDR2 (germline): SGHVS, FQNEAQ. CDR3 DNA, as far as it was read: TGTGCCAGCAGCTTGGACAGGGGGTTTTCTGAAAAG. Its translation: CASSLDRGFSEK. The whole CDR3 sequence is CASSLDRGFSEKLFF.

As for this clone: The read terminates 3 residues before the CDR3 end, so the remaining end is supplied by the germline J gene. The V call is TRBV7-2, the J call TRBJ2-5, with TRBD1 as a possible D gene (5 bases). The germline CDR1 and CDR2 sequences are SGHTA and FQGNSA. V was trimmed by 4 bases and J by 0 bases, leaving 12 bases between them. The CDR3 is 15 amino acids. This chain's CDR3 is CASSSQGQYQETQYF. Partial CDR3 DNA: TGTGCCAGCAGCTCCCAGGGCCAGTACCAAGAGACC.

About this clone: Germline and junction disagree at one end, which may indicate a read error. The read is 3 residues too short to cover the CDR3 end, so that end is filled in from the germline J gene. Additional DNA sequences in this sample encode the identical CDR3. This chain connects TRBV7-2 to TRBJ1-3; possible D gene TRBD1, 5 bases. CDR3 length: 14 residues. Per the germline V gene, CDR1 is SGHTA and CDR2 is FQGNSA. This CDR3 reads CASSPGSTGNTIYF. Partial CDR3 DNA: TGTGCCAGCAGCCCAGGGAGTACTGGAAACACG. Full variable domain (outside the CDR3, taken from reference TRBV7-2 and TRBJ1-3): GAGVSQSPSNKVTEKGKDVELRCDPISGHTALYWYRQSLGQGLEFLIYFQGNSAPDKSGLPSDRFSAERTGGSVSTLTIQRTQQEDSAVYLCASSPGSTGNTIYFGEGSWLTVV.

As to this clone: From the germline J gene comes the end of the CDR3, since the read stops 3 residues before it. The chain links TRBV12-3 or TRBV12-4 to TRBJ1-1; D might be TRBD1 (5 bases). V was cut by 4 bases and J by 5 bases, with 20 bases left in between. There are 16 residues in the CDR3. CDR3 DNA (partial): TGTGCCAGCAGTTCCCTCGAACGGTACCAGGGAACTGAA. Translation: CASSSLERYQGTE. The whole CDR3 reads CASSSLERYQGTEAFF.